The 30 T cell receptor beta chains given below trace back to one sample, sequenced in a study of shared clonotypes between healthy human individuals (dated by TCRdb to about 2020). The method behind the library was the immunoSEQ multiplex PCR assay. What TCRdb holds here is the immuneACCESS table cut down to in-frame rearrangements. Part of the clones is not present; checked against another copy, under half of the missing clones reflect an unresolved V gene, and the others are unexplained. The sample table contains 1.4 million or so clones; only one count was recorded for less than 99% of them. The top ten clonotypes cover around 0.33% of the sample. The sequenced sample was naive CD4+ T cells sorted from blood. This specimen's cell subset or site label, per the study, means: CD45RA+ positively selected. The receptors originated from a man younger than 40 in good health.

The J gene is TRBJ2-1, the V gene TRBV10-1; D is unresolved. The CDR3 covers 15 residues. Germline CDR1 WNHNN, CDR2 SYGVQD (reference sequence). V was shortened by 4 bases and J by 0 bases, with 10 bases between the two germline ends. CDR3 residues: CASSGGPSSYNEQFF. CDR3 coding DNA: TGCGCCAGCAGTGGTGGGCCGAGCTCCTACAATGAGCAGTTCTTC.

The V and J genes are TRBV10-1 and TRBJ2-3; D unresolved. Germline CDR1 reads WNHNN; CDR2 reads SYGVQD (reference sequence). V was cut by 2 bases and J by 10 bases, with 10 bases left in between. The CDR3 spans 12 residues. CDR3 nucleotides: TGCGCCAGCAGTGAGCGATTATCAGCGCAGTATTTT. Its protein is CASSERLSAQYF.

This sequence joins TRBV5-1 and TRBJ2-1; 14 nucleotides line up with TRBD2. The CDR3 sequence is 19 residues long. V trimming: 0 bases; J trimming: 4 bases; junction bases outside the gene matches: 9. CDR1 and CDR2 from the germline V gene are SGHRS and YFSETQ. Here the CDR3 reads CASSLGLGLAGAGYNEQFF. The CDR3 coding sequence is TGCGCCAGCAGCTTGGGTTTGGGACTAGCGGGAGCGGGGTACAATGAGCAGTTCTTC.

The CDR3 DNA is TGCGCCAGCAGCTTGGCCGTCACTAGCGGGGAGGTCCCACCACGCGGCACAGATACGCAGTATTTT. Translated: CASSLAVTSGEVPPRGTDTQYF. V and J are TRBV5-1 and TRBJ2-3; 10 positions match TRBD2. V lost 0 bases to trimming and J lost 1 base; unmatched junction nucleotides: 20. The V gene's germline CDR1 is SGHRS and CDR2 YFSETQ. The CDR3 covers 22 residues.

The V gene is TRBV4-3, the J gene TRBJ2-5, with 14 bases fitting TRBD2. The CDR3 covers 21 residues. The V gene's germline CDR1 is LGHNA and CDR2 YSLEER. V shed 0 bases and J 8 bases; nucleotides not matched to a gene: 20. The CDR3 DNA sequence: TGCGCCAGCAGCCAAGAATTGACTAGCGGGAGGGCCGGGCCCGTAAGAGGAACCCAGTACTTC. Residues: CASSQELTSGRAGPVRGTQYF.

This CDR3 is CATSRESRDGYTF. As DNA, the CDR3 is TGTGCCACCAGCAGAGAAAGCAGGGATGGCTACACCTTC. The chain is built from TRBV15 and TRBJ1-2, with D perhaps matching TRBD1 (5 bases). The CDR3 totals 13 residues. Germline CDR1 is LNHNV and CDR2 is YYDKDF (reference sequence). V dropped 0 bases and J dropped 6 bases, with 8 bases sitting between them.

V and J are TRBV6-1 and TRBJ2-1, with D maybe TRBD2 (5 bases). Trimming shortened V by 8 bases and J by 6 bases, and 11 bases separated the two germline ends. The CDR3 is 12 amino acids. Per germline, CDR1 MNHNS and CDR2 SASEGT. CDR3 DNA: TGTGCCAGCCGGATCCGGGGCAATGAGCAGTTCTTC. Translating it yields CASRIRGNEQFF.

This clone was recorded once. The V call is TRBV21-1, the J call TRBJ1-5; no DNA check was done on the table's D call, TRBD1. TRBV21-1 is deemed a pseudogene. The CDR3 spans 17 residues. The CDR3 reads CASTGVAAKHSNQPQHF. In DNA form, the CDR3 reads TGTGCCAGTACAGGGGTCGCTGCGAAGCATAGCAATCAGCCCCAGCATTTT.

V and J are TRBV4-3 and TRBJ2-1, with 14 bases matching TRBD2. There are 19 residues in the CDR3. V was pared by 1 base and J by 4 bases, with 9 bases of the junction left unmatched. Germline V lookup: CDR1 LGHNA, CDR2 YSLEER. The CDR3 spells CASSQVGTSGRKIYNEQFF. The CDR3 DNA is TGCGCCAGCAGCCAAGTCGGGACTAGCGGGAGAAAGATTTACAATGAGCAGTTCTTC.

Written as DNA, the CDR3 is TGCGCCAGCAGCCAAGAGTGGACATCCCCGGGGTACGAGCAGTACTTC. This sequence encodes CASSQEWTSPGYEQYF. J is TRBJ2-7 and V is TRBV4-3, with D perhaps TRBD1 or TRBD2 (5 bases each). Germline V gene data show CDR1 as LGHNA and CDR2 as YSLEER. The CDR3 has 16 amino acids. Trimming took off 0 bases at V and 4 bases at J, with 16 bases between the two ends.

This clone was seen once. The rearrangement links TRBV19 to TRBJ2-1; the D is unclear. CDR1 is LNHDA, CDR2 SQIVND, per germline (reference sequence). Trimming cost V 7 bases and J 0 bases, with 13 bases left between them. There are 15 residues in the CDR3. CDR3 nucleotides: TGTGCCAGTACCCCAAGAGAAAGCTCCTACAATGAGCAGTTCTTC. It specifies CASTPRESSYNEQFF.

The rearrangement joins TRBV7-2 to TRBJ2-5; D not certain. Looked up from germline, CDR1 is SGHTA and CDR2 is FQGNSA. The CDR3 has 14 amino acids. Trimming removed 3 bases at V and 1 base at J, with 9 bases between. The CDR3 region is CASSFSLTQETQYF. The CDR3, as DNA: TGTGCCAGCAGCTTTAGTTTGACCCAAGAGACCCAGTACTTC. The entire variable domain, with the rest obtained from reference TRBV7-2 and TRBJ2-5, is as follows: GAGVSQSPSNKVTEKGKDVELRCDPISGHTALYWYRQSLGQGLEFLIYFQGNSAPDKSGLPSDRFSAERTGGSVSTLTIQRTQQEDSAVYLCASSFSLTQETQYFGPGTRLLVL.

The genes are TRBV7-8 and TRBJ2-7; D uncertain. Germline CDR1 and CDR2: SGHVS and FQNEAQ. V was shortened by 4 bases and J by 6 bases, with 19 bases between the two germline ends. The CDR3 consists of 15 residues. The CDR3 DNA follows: TGTGCCAGCAGCTCGTCGGCTTCACTCCTCCGCGAGCAGTACTTC. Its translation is CASSSSASLLREQYF.

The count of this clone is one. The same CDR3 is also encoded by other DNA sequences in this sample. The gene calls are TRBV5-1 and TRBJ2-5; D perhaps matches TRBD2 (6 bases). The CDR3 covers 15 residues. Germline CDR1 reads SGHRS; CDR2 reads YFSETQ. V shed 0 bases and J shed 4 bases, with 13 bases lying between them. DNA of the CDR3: TGCGCCAGCAGCTTGGTCGGAGGGTTGGGAGAGACCCAGTACTTC. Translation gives CASSLVGGLGETQYF. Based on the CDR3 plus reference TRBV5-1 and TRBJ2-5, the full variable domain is KAGVTQTPRYLIKTRGQQVTLSCSPISGHRSVSWYQQTPGQGLQFLFEYFSETQRNKGNFPGRFSGRQFSNSRSEMNVSTLELGDSALYLCASSLVGGLGETQYFGPGTRLLVL.

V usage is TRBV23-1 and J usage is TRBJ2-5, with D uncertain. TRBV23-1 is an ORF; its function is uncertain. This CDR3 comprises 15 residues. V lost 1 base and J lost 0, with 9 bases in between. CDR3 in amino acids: CASSQFNGYQETQYF. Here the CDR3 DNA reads TGCGCCAGCAGTCAATTTAACGGGTACCAAGAGACCCAGTACTTC.

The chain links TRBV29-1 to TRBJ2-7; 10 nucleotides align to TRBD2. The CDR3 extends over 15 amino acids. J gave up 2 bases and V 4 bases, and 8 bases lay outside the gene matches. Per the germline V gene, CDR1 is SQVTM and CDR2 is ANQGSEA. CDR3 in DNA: TGCAGCGTTGCTTCCGGGACTAGCGCCACCTACGAGCAGTACTTC. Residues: CSVASGTSATYEQYF.

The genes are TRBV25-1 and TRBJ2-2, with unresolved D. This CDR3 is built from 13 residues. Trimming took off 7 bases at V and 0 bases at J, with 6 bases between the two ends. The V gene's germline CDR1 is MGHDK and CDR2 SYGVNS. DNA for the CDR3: TGTGCCAGCACCGAGGCGAACACCGGGGAGCTGTTTTTT. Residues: CASTEANTGELFF.

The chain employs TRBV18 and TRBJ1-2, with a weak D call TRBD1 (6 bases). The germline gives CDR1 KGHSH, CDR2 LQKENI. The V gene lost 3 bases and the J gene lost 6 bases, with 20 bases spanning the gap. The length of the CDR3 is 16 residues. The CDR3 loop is CASSPRVRQEDNGYTF. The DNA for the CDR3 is TGTGCCAGCTCACCGAGGGTACGACAGGAGGACAATGGCTACACCTTC.

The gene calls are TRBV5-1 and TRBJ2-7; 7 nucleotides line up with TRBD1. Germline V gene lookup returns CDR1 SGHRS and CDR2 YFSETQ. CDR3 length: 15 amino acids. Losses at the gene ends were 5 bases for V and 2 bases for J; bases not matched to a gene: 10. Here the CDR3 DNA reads TGCGCCAGCAGGGTTACAGGGGAGAGGCCCTACGAGCAGTACTTC. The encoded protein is CASRVTGERPYEQYF.

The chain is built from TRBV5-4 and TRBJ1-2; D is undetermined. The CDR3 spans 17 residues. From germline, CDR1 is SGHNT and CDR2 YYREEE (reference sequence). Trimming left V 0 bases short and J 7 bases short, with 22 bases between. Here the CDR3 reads CASSLGFTRTQSGGYTF. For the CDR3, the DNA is TGTGCCAGCAGCTTGGGCTTTACTAGGACCCAAAGTGGTGGCTACACCTTC.

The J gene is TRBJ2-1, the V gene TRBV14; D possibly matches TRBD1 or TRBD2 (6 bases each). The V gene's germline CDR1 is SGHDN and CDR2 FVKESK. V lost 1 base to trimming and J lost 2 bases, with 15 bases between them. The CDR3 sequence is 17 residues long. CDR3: CASSQVGGGSAYNEQFF. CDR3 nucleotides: TGTGCCAGCAGCCAAGTCGGGGGCGGGTCCGCCTACAATGAGCAGTTCTTC.

This chain's CDR3 is CASRSGGYTGELFF. The CDR3 DNA follows: TGTGCCAGTAGGAGCGGGGGATACACCGGGGAGCTGTTTTTT. The chain has TRBV19 and TRBJ2-2; 8 bases map to TRBD2. Per the germline V gene, CDR1 is LNHDA and CDR2 is SQIVND (reference sequence). The CDR3 consists of 14 residues. Unmatched junction bases numbered 3, after V lost 6 bases and J lost 3 bases.

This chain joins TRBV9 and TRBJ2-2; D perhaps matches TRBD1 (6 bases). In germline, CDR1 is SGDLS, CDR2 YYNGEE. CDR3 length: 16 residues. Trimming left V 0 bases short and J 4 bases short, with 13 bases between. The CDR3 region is CASSVEPGVRTGELFF. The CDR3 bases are TGTGCCAGCAGCGTAGAGCCAGGGGTACGCACCGGGGAGCTGTTTTTT. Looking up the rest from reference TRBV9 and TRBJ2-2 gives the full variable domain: DSGVTQTPKHLITATGQRVTLRCSPRSGDLSVYWYQQSLDQGLQFLIQYYNGEERAKGNILERFSAQQFPDLHSELNLSSLELGDSALYFCASSVEPGVRTGELFFGEGSRLTVL.

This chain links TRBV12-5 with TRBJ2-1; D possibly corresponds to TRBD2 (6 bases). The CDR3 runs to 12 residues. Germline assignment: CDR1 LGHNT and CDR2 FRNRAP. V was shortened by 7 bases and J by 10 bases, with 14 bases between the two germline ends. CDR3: CASARGTSEQFF. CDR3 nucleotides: TGTGCTAGTGCCCGCGGGACTTCCGAGCAGTTCTTC.

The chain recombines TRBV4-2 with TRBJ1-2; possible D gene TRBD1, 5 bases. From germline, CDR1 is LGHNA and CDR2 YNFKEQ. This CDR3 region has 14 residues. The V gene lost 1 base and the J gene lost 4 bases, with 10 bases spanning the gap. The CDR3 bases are TGTGCCAGCAGCCAAGCCGGCAGGGTCTATGGCTACACCTTC. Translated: CASSQAGRVYGYTF.

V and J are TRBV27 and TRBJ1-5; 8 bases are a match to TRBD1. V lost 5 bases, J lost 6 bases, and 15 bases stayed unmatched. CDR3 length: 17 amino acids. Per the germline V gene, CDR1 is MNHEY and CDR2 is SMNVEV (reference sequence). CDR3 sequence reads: CASSPLGGDRSGQPQHF. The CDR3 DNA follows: TGTGCCAGCAGTCCACTCGGGGGGGACAGGTCCGGTCAGCCCCAGCATTTT.

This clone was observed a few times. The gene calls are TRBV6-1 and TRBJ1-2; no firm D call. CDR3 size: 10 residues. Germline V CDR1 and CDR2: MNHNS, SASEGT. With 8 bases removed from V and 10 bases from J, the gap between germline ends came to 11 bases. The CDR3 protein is CASGLEDYTF. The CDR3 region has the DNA TGTGCCAGCGGCCTTGAGGACTACACCTTC.

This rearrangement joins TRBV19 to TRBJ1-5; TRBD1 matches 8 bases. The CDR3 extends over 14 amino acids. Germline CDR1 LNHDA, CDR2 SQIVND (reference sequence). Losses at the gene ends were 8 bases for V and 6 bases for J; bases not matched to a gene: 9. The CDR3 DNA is TGTGCCAGTCGCCAGACAGGGGTGGTTCAGCCCCAGCATTTT. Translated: CASRQTGVVQPQHF.

The CDR3 bases are TGTGCCAGCAGTCAGTACCAAAATCTAGCGGGAGTGGGCAGAGAGCAGTTCTTC. It specifies CASSQYQNLAGVGREQFF. V gene TRBV28 combines with J gene TRBJ2-1, with 10 bases that match TRBD2. Losses at the gene ends were 5 bases for V and 10 bases for J; bases not matched to a gene: 20. CDR3 length: 18 amino acids. Germline V lookup: CDR1 MDHEN, CDR2 SYDVKM.

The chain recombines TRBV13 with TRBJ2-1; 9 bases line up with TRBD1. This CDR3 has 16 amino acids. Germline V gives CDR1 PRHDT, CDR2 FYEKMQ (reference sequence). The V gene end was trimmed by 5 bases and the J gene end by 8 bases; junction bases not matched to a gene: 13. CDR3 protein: CASSPDGTGTYYEQFF. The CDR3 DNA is TGTGCCAGCAGCCCCGATGGGACAGGGACCTATTATGAGCAGTTCTTC.